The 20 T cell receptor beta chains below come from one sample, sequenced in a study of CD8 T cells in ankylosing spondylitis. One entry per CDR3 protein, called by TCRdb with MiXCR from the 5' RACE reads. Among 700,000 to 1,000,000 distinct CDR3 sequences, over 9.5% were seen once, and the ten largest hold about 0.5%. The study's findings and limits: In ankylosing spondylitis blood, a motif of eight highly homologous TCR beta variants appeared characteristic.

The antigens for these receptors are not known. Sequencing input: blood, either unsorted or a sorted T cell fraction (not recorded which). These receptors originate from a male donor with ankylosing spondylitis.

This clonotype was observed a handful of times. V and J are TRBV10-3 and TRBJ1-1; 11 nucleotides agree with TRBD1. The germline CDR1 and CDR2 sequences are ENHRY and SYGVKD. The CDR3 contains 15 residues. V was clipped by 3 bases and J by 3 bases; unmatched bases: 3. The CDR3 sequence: CAISDRTGGHTEAFF. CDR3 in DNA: TGTGCCATCAGTGACAGGACAGGGGGCCACACTGAAGCTTTCTTT.

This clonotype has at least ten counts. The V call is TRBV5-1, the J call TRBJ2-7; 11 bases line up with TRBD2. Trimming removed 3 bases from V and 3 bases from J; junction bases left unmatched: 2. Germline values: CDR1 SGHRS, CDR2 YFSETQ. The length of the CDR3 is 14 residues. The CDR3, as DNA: TGCGCCAGCAGCTCGACTAGCGGGATCTACGAGCAGTACTTC. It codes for CASSSTSGIYEQYF. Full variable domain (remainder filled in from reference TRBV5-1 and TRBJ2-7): KAGVTQTPRYLIKTRGQQVTLSCSPISGHRSVSWYQQTPGQGLQFLFEYFSETQRNKGNFPGRFSGRQFSNSRSEMNVSTLELGDSALYLCASSSTSGIYEQYFGPGTRLTVT.

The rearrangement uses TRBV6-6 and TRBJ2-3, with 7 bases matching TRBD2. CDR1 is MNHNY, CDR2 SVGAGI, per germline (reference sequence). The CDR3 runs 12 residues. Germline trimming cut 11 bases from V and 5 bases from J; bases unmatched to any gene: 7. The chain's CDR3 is CAGSGGGDTQYF. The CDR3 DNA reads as TGTGCCGGTTCTGGGGGGGGAGATACGCAGTATTTT.

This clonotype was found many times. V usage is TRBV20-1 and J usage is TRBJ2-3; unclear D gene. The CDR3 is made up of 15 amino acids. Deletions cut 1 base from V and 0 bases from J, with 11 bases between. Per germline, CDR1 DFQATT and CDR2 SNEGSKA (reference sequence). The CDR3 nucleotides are TGCAGTGCTAGAGCCTGGGCCCGTAGCACAGATACGCAGTATTTT. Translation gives CSARAWARSTDTQYF.

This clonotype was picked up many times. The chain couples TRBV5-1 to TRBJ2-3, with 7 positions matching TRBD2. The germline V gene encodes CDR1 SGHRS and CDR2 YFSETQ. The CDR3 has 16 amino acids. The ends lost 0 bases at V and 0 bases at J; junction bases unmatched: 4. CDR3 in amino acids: CASSLGLADSTDTQYF. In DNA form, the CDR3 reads TGCGCCAGCAGCTTGGGGCTAGCGGATAGCACAGATACGCAGTATTTT. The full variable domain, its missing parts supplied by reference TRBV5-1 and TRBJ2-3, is KAGVTQTPRYLIKTRGQQVTLSCSPISGHRSVSWYQQTPGQGLQFLFEYFSETQRNKGNFPGRFSGRQFSNSRSEMNVSTLELGDSALYLCASSLGLADSTDTQYFGPGTRLTVL.

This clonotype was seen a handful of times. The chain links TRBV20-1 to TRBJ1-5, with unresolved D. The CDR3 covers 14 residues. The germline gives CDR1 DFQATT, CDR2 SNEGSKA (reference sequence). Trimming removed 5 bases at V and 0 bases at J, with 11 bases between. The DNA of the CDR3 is TGCAGTGCTGCGGCTCACTATAGCAATCAGCCCCAGCATTTT. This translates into CSAAAHYSNQPQHF.

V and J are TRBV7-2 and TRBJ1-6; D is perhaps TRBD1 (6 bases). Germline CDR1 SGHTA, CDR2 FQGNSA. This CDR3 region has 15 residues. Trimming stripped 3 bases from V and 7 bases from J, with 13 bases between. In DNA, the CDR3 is TGTGCCAGCAGCTTTTTTGGCAGGGGAAATTCACCCCTCCACTTT. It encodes CASSFFGRGNSPLHF.

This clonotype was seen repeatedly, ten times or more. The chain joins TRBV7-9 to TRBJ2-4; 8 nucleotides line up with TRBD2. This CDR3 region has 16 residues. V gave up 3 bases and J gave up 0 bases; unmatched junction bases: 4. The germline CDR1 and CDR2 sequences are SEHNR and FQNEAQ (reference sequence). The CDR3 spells CASSFGGGSAKNIQYF. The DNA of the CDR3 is TGTGCCAGCAGCTTCGGCGGGGGGTCAGCCAAAAACATTCAGTACTTC.

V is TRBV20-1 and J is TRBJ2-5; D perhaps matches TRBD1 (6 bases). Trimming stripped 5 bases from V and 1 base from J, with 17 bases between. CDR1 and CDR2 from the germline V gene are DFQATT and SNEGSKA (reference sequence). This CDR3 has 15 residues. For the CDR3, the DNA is TGCAGTGCTCATCCGGGACACGGCATCCAAGAGACCCAGTACTTC. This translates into CSAHPGHGIQETQYF.

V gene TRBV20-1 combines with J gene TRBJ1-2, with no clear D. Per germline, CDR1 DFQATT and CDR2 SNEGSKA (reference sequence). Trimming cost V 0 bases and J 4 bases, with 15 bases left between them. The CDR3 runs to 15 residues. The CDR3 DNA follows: TGCAGTGCTAGAGACCCGGGGTCAGAGGGCTATGGCTACACCTTC. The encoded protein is CSARDPGSEGYGYTF.

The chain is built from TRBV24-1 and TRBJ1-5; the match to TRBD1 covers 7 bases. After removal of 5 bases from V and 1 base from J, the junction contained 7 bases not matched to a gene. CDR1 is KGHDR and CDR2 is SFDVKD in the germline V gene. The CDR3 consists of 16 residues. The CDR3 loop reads CATSVDTGESNQPQHF. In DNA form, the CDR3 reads TGTGCCACCAGTGTTGACACAGGGGAAAGCAATCAGCCCCAGCATTTT.

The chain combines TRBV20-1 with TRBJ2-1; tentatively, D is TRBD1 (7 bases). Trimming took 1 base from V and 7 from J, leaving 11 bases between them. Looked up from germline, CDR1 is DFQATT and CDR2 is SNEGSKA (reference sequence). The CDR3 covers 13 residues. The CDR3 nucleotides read TGCAGTGCTAGAGGGCAGGGGGGAAATGAGCAGTTCTTC. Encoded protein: CSARGQGGNEQFF.

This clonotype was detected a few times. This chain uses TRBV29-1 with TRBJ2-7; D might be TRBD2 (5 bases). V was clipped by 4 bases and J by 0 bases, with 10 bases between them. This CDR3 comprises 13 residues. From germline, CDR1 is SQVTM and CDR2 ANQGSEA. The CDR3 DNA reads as TGCAGCGTTGCAGCGGAGGCCTCCTACGAGCAGTACTTC. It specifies CSVAAEASYEQYF.

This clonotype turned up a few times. CDR3 nucleotides: TGTGCCAGCAGCTTATCGGCCCTTAACTATGGCTACACCTTC. Encoded protein: CASSLSALNYGYTF. The rearrangement uses TRBV7-2 and TRBJ1-2; D remains ambiguous. V lost 2 bases to trimming and J lost 1 base, with 8 bases between them. This CDR3 has 14 residues. From germline, CDR1 is SGHTA and CDR2 FQGNSA.

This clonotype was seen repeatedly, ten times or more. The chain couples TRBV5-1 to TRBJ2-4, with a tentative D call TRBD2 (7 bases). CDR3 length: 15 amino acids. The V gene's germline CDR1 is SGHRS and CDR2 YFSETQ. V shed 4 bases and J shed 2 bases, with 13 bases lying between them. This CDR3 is CASSVGGAPKNIQYF. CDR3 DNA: TGCGCCAGCAGCGTGGGGGGGGCGCCCAAAAACATTCAGTACTTC.

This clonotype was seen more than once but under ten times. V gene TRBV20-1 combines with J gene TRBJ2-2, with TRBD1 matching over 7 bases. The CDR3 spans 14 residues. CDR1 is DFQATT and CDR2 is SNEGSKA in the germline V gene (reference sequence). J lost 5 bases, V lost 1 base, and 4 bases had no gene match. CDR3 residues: CSARATGRTGELFF. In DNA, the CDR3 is TGCAGTGCTAGAGCGACAGGGCGAACCGGGGAGCTGTTTTTT.

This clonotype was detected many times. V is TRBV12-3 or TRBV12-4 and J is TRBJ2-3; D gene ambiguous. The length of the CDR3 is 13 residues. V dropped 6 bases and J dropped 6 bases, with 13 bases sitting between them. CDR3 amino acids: CASSIPSTDTQYF. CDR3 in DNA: TGTGCCAGCAGCATTCCCTCCACGGATACGCAGTATTTT.

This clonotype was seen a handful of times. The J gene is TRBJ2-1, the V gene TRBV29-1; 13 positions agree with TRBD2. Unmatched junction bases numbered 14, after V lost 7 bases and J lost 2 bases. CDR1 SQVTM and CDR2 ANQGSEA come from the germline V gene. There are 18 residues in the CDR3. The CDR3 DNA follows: TGCAGCGCGTTTCCCGGGACTAGCGGGACCTACGCCTACAATGAGCAGTTCTTC. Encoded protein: CSAFPGTSGTYAYNEQFF.

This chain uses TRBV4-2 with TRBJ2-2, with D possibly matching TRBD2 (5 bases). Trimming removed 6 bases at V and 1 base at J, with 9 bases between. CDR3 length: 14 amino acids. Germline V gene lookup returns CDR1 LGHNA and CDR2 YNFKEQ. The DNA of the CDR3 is TGTGCCAGCAGGCGGACTGAGAACACCGGGGAGCTGTTTTTT. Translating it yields CASRRTENTGELFF.

CDR3 protein: CASSARRYQPQHF. As DNA, the CDR3 is TGTGCCAGCAGTGCGCGCAGGTATCAGCCCCAGCATTTT. This chain connects TRBV6-1 to TRBJ1-5; unclear D gene. This CDR3 has 13 residues. Trimming shortened V by 4 bases and J by 5 bases, and 9 bases separated the two germline ends. The germline V gene has CDR1 MNHNS and CDR2 SASEGT.